The subject of this entry is one T cell receptor (beta chain). This clone was seen a few times. The target of this receptor is not known. No qualities accompany the bases; no much larger clone lies one base away. The data derive from a study of T cell responses to AZD1222 COVID-19 vaccine (dated by TCRdb to 2020 to 2023). Concerning the study at large: A total of just over 230 trial participants underwent TCR sequencing, of whom roughly 210 had received two doses of AZD1222 and around 25 had received two doses of the MenACWY control vaccine. Trial participants were enrolled by age into 18-55, 56-69 and 70-plus year subgroups, with approximately 160, 26 and 62 TCR-sequenced participants respectively. Overall study results and their limits: In the small 56-69-year group, the increase in depth fell short of significance, most likely because of low power. Reportedly, almost half of the unique spike-specific TCRs recognized epitopes lying outside the regions that are mutated in the B.1.351 and B.1.1.7 variants. Conclusions about previously exposed vaccinees are limited because only six or seven AZD1222 recipients were SARS-CoV-2 seropositive at baseline. The whole spike protein was spanned by vaccine-associated CD4 TCRs, and dominant responses were seen in regions 160-218 and 743-854. After two AZD1222 doses, both the breadth and the depth of spike-specific TCRs were significantly higher than at day 0 and than in MenACWY recipients. Most participants were white British and females outnumbered males, and the authors suggested that clonal diversity may have been underestimated. Because no day 14 peak-response samples were available, repertoires were characterized only after the peak T cell response.

Based on the germline V gene, the CDR1 and CDR2 sequences are SQVTM and ANQGSEA. The CDR3, cysteine through phenylalanine, is 14 amino acids long. Of the read, only the CDR3 DNA is kept; its 42 bases are in frame from base 1. V is reduced by 0 bases and J by 9 bases, leaving a spacing of 15 bases between them. According to the study, the label for this sample's time point signals: about 28 days (+/-7) after the second vaccine dose. AZD1222 recipients given second doses at about 4 weeks or at about 12 weeks were pooled, since spike-specific TCR depth and breadth were not found to differ between the two schedules. Samples from vaccinated people were obtained from the UK trials COV001 and COV002, which included a single-blind randomized controlled phase 2/3 trial of AZD1222 (ChAdOx1 nCoV-19) in healthy adults. For TCRbeta chain sequencing, PBMC samples from trial participants were taken at day 0 and at day 28 after the second dose.

The CDR3 regions of human TCRbeta chains were analyzed by immunosequencing. From the authors' description of their analysis: TCRs in the repertoires were compared against a reference library of SARS-CoV-2-specific TCRs that had been generated with the MIRA antigen-specificity platform. Breadth meant the fraction of unique TCRs that were SARS-CoV-2-associated, whereas depth meant the fraction of total T cells that were SARS-CoV-2-associated. Using the MIRA data, each spike-specific TCR was assigned both to the spike region to which the TCR was reactive and to a CD4 or CD8 class. Log10-transformed breadth and depth values were compared by one-way ANOVA with Sidak's multiple comparisons tests. This immuneACCESS table, as held by TCRdb, lists in-frame sequences with V and J called but not all clones. Of the missing ones, under half trace to an unresolved V gene in checked studies; the others have no known cause. V and J calls and clone size follow that table, whereas D and trimming were derived from the DNA. This sample is represented by 130,000 or so clones; 75% to 95% of them were singletons. Together, the top ten hold under 2% of the sample.

The receptor comes from an adult who received the AZD1222 COVID-19 vaccine. Sequenced here: peripheral blood, sampled 28 days after the second AZD1222 dose. This chain joins TRBV29-1 to TRBJ2-4, and TRBD1 may be the D gene, going by 5 matching bases. The CDR3 here reads CSVEEGQGLGIQYF. DNA sequence: TGCAGCGTTGAAGAGGGGCAGGGTCTGGGCATTCAGTACTTC. Outside the CDR3, residues come from the reference TRBV29-1 and TRBJ2-4 proteins, so the full variable domain is: SAVISQKPSRDICQRGTSLTIQCQVDSQVTMMFWYRQQPGQSLTLIATANQGSEATYESGFVIDKFPISRPNLTFSTLTVSNMSPEDSSIYLCSVEEGQGLGIQYFGAGTRLSVL.